This T cell receptor (beta chain) stems from a study of identical twins. Study results and caveats: Twin-shared out-of-frame alpha sequences were enriched for low generation probability.

As to this clonotype: Its antigen is still unknown.

TCRdb re-called the 5' RACE reads with MiXCR, one entry per CDR3 protein. The sample holds some 1,700,000 distinct CDR3 sequences, roughly a third seen once. The sequencing input was cord blood. This clonotype was obtained from a newborn girl in good health.

The CDR3 DNA sequence: TGCGCCAGCAGCTGGGAATACTCTCGACAGGGTTACTACGAGCAGTACTTC. This translates into CASSWEYSRQGYYEQYF. This chain connects TRBV5-1 to TRBJ2-7, with 7 bases that match TRBD1. J lost 3 bases, V lost 3 bases, and 15 bases had no gene match. The length of the CDR3 is 17 residues. CDR1 and CDR2 (germline): SGHRS, YFSETQ.